The next 17 T cell receptor beta chains were all read from a single sample in a study of CD8+ T cells in alopecia areata. The sample's treatment: oral pan-JAK inhibitor, 5-10 mg twice daily. Reverse transcription of extracted RNA yielded cDNA, which provided the sequencing template. Profiled with immunoSEQ multiplex PCR; TCRdb holds only in-frame clones, not every one. The data show around 270,000 clones, roughly 60% seen once. The specimen comprised CD4+ T cells sorted from blood, sampled at week 24, from a patient treated with tofacitinib. All receptors come from a human donor with alopecia areata.

J is TRBJ2-1 and V is TRBV29-1; D call uncertain. CDR1 and CDR2 (germline): SQVTM, ANQGSEA. This CDR3 has 11 residues. Trimming stripped 6 bases from V and 7 bases from J, with 10 bases between. CDR3 amino acids: CSVAYRNEQFF. In nucleotides, the CDR3 is TGCAGCGTCGCATATAGAAATGAGCAGTTCTTC.

This clone was recorded a few times. The J gene is TRBJ2-1, the V gene TRBV10-3, with D unresolved. Between the trimmed V and J ends, which lost 2 bases and 8 bases, there was a span of 10 bases. This CDR3 has 13 residues. Germline lookup yields CDR1 ENHRY and CDR2 SYGVKD. The CDR3 DNA sequence: TGTGCCATCAGTGAGCCGATAATCGATGAGCAGTTCTTC. It yields the protein CAISEPIIDEQFF.

For the CDR3, the DNA is TGTGCCAGCAGCGGTAGGGAGACCCAGTACTTC. Its translation: CASSGRETQYF. The V call is TRBV7-6, the J call TRBJ2-5, with D unclear. Germline V lookup: CDR1 SGHVS, CDR2 FNYEAQ. CDR3 length: 11 amino acids. Trimming left V 5 bases short and J 5 bases short, with 6 bases between. The full variable domain, its missing parts supplied by reference TRBV7-6 and TRBJ2-5, is GAGVSQSPRYKVTKRGQDVALRCDPISGHVSLYWYRQALGQGPEFLTYFNYEAQQDKSGLPNDRFSAERPEGSISTLTIQRTEQRDSAMYRCASSGRETQYFGPGTRLLVL.

This clone showed up many times. The J gene is TRBJ2-1, the V gene TRBV6-5; 7 bases agree with TRBD1. This CDR3 region has 15 residues. The ends lost 5 bases at V and 5 bases at J; junction bases unmatched: 9. Germline V gene data show CDR1 as MNHEY and CDR2 as SVGAGI. The CDR3 loop is CASSPPDRVNNEQFF. As DNA, the CDR3 is TGTGCCAGCAGTCCCCCCGACAGGGTTAACAATGAGCAGTTCTTC.

The chain employs TRBV5-1 and TRBJ2-1; 10 nucleotides agree with TRBD2. The germline CDR1 and CDR2 sequences are SGHRS and YFSETQ. The CDR3 contains 18 residues. After removal of 4 bases from V and 5 bases from J, the junction contained 15 bases not matched to a gene. The CDR3 region has the DNA TGCGCCAGCAGCCCGGAGCGGGGGGGCCTCTTTACTAACAATGAGCAGTTCTTC. Protein: CASSPERGGLFTNNEQFF. Drawing the rest from reference TRBV5-1 and TRBJ2-1, the complete variable domain is KAGVTQTPRYLIKTRGQQVTLSCSPISGHRSVSWYQQTPGQGLQFLFEYFSETQRNKGNFPGRFSGRQFSNSRSEMNVSTLELGDSALYLCASSPERGGLFTNNEQFFGPGTRLTVL.

The chain joins TRBV29-1 to TRBJ2-5; no clear D gene. This CDR3 is built from 11 residues. V gave up 7 bases and J gave up 3 bases, with 9 bases separating them. Germline V lookup: CDR1 SQVTM, CDR2 ANQGSEA. CDR3 bases: TGCAGCGGTGGTGGGGAAGAGACCCAGTACTTC. It translates to CSGGGEETQYF.

This clone occurred a few times. Here the CDR3 reads CASSTGAGNTEAFF. The CDR3 DNA sequence: TGTGCCAGCAGTACAGGGGCTGGGAACACTGAAGCTTTCTTT. V and J are TRBV2 and TRBJ1-1; TRBD1 matches at 7 bases. CDR1 and CDR2 from the germline V gene are SNHLY and FYNNEI. This CDR3 has 14 amino acids. Losses at the gene ends were 5 bases for V and 1 base for J; bases not matched to a gene: 4.

The chain joins TRBV5-1 to TRBJ2-7; maybe TRBD2 (6 bases). The germline gives CDR1 SGHRS, CDR2 YFSETQ. Trimming took 4 bases from V and 4 from J, leaving 18 bases between them. The CDR3 covers 15 residues. The CDR3 coding sequence is TGCGCCAGCAGCGTGGCGGGGTCTTCCACATACGAGCAGTACTTC. Protein product: CASSVAGSSTYEQYF.

The chain carries TRBV28 and TRBJ1-4, with unresolved D. Deletions cut 6 bases from V and 4 bases from J, with 15 bases between. Germline CDR1 is MDHEN and CDR2 is SYDVKM. The CDR3 has 15 amino acids. The CDR3 coding sequence is TGTGCCAGCAGGTGGCTCAAAGGGTATAATGAAAAACTGTTTTTT. Translated, it gives CASRWLKGYNEKLFF.

This clone was observed a few times. V usage is TRBV30 and J usage is TRBJ1-1; D possibly corresponds to TRBD1 (5 bases). Germline V gene data show CDR1 as GTSNPN and CDR2 as SVGIG (reference sequence). The V and J ends lost 4 bases and 5 bases respectively, with 14 bases between them. This CDR3 is 13 amino acids long. The CDR3 nucleotides are TGTGCCTGGAACCAACTTGGGGGGACTGAAGCTTTCTTT. It specifies CAWNQLGGTEAFF.

The chain combines TRBV4-2 with TRBJ1-1; D is perhaps TRBD1 (5 bases). The ends were cut back, 0 bases at V and 7 bases at J, with 12 bases in the middle. In germline, CDR1 is LGHNA, CDR2 YNFKEQ. CDR3 length: 14 residues. As DNA, the CDR3 is TGTGCCAGCAGCCAAGACCTGGGACGGAATGAAGCTTTCTTT. Translated, it gives CASSQDLGRNEAFF.

This chain links TRBV15 with TRBJ1-2; D is uncertain. The V gene lost 3 bases and the J gene lost 4 bases, with 6 bases spanning the gap. This CDR3 has 12 amino acids. CDR1 is LNHNV and CDR2 is YYDKDF in the germline V gene (reference sequence). The CDR3 coding sequence is TGTGCCACCAGCAGGGAAAGCTATGGCTACACCTTC. It translates to CATSRESYGYTF.

This sequence joins TRBV4-1 and TRBJ2-5; 10 bases are shared with TRBD1. The CDR3 runs to 16 residues. The V gene end was trimmed by 1 base and the J gene end by 3 bases; junction bases not matched to a gene: 5. Germline V gene data show CDR1 as MGHRA and CDR2 as YSYEKL. The CDR3 spells CASSQGMGQGKETQYF. The DNA for the CDR3 is TGCGCCAGCAGCCAAGGCATGGGACAGGGGAAAGAGACCCAGTACTTC.

This clone was detected only a few times. The CDR3 ends on some other residue instead of the conserved phenylalanine or tryptophan, so this is likely a read error. The DNA is left out, because the CDR3 cannot be placed on it with certainty; the CDR3 is given as TCRdb lists it. The gene calls are TRBV29-1 and TRBJ1-2. Per germline, CDR1 SQVTM and CDR2 ANQGSEA. The CDR3 is 10 residues long, ends included. CDR3 region: CSVEAREGRV.

The gene calls are TRBV5-1 and TRBJ2-3; the match to TRBD2 covers 10 bases. The V gene end was trimmed by 0 bases and the J gene end by 4 bases; junction bases not matched to a gene: 5. The germline CDR1 and CDR2 sequences are SGHRS and YFSETQ. This CDR3 is built from 16 residues. DNA of the CDR3: TGCGCCAGCAGCTTGGAAGTAGCGGGGGGTTCAGATACGCAGTATTTT. Protein sequence: CASSLEVAGGSDTQYF.

J is TRBJ2-5 and V is TRBV5-6; no reliable D call. Trimming removed 4 bases from V and 1 base from J, with 11 bases in between. The CDR3 is 14 amino acids. Germline CDR1 and CDR2: SGHDT and YYEEEE. Written as DNA, the CDR3 is TGTGCCAGCAGCCCCCTCGGCCTCCAAGAGACCCAGTACTTC. Residues: CASSPLGLQETQYF.

The chain recombines TRBV19 with TRBJ2-6, with no clear D. Germline assignment: CDR1 LNHDA and CDR2 SQIVND (reference sequence). The CDR3 has 14 residues. Trimming cost V 6 bases and J 0 bases, with 6 bases left between them. The CDR3 bases are TGTGCCAGTAGGACCACCTCTGGGGCCAACGTCCTGACTTTC. Its translation is CASRTTSGANVLTF.